One and the same sample provided the 8 T cell receptor beta chains below, sequenced in a study of T cells in Graves' hyperthyroidism and ophthalmopathy. Amplified TCR beta CDR3 regions came from RNA transcripts. HTBI primers were used for first-round RT-PCR of the TCR CDR3. TCRdb re-called the multiplex PCR reads through MiXCR, storing one row per CDR3 protein. Of around 800,000 distinct CDR3 sequences listed, 38% are singletons. Sequencing used blood. These receptors all stem from a man between 18 and 29 years old with Graves' hyperthyroidism.

V and J are TRBV25-1 and TRBJ1-1; 9 nucleotides line up with TRBD1. Trimming at V came to 6 bases and at J to 10 bases, leaving 3 bases not matched to a gene. From germline, CDR1 is MGHDK and CDR2 SYGVNS. This CDR3 is built from 11 residues. The CDR3 nucleotides read TGTGCCAGCAGGTACAGGGGGCGAGCTTTCTTT. Translating it yields CASRYRGRAFF.

This clonotype was seen at least ten times. The V gene is TRBV7-8, the J gene TRBJ2-7; the match to TRBD1 covers 8 bases. The CDR3 spans 15 residues. The junction had 13 bases not matched to a gene; V was cut back by 5 bases and J by 7 bases. Germline lookup yields CDR1 SGHVS and CDR2 FQNEAQ. The CDR3 DNA follows: TGTGCCAGCAGCCACTGGACAGGGATACCACGGGAGCAGTACTTC. Its protein product is CASSHWTGIPREQYF.

The chain joins TRBV28 to TRBJ2-7; D is tentatively TRBD1 or TRBD2 (5 bases each). The CDR3 consists of 15 residues. Trimming shortened V by 6 bases and J by 0 bases, and 15 bases separated the two germline ends. CDR1 is MDHEN, CDR2 SYDVKM, per germline. The CDR3 coding sequence is TGTGCCAGCAGAATGAGGGACCGTATCTCCTACGAGCAGTACTTC. Protein sequence: CASRMRDRISYEQYF.

A word on this clonotype: A clone one base away is much larger, so this may be a read error. This chain connects TRBV12-3 or TRBV12-4 to TRBJ1-6; D gene ambiguous. The CDR3 covers 13 residues. With 5 bases removed from V and 6 bases from J, the gap between germline ends came to 8 bases. The CDR3 reads CASSRNINSPLHF. CDR3 DNA sequence: TGTGCCAGCAGTCGCAATATTAATTCACCCCTCCACTTT.

As regards this clonotype: This clone may be a read error of a much larger clone one base away. V and J are TRBV19 and TRBJ1-1; D unclear. The CDR3 runs 12 residues. Germline V gives CDR1 LNHDA, CDR2 SQIVND (reference sequence). With 8 bases removed from V and 4 bases from J, the gap between germline ends came to 11 bases. CDR3 sequence (DNA): TGTGCCAGTGTTGGTTTGAGCACTGAAGCTTTCTTT. This sequence encodes CASVGLSTEAFF.

The rearrangement links TRBV7-9 to TRBJ2-7; TRBD2 matches at 11 bases. Trimming cost V 1 base and J 6 bases; bases outside gene matches: 8. Germline lookup yields CDR1 SEHNR and CDR2 FQNEAQ (reference sequence). The CDR3 loop spans 16 amino acids. CDR3 loop: CASSLGSGRAYFEQYF. In DNA form, the CDR3 reads TGTGCCAGCAGCTTAGGTAGCGGGAGGGCCTACTTCGAGCAGTACTTC. The full variable domain, with the rest looked up from reference TRBV7-9 and TRBJ2-7, is DTGVSQNPRHKITKRGQNVTFRCDPISEHNRLYWYRQTLGQGPEFLTYFQNEAQLEKSRLLSDRFSAERPKGSFSTLEIQRTEQGDSAMYLCASSLGSGRAYFEQYFGPGTRLTVT.

The V call is TRBV5-6, the J call TRBJ2-5, with TRBD2 matching over 8 bases. The CDR3 is made up of 17 amino acids. Germline V gene sequence: CDR1 SGHDT, CDR2 YYEEEE. Trimming cost V 4 bases and J 5 bases; bases outside gene matches: 16. The CDR3 reads CASSPRGSGVVRETQYF. CDR3 nucleotides: TGTGCCAGCAGCCCCCGGGGTAGCGGGGTGGTTCGGGAGACCCAGTACTTC.

Ten or more counts support this clonotype. This chain joins TRBV7-8 and TRBJ1-6; D ambiguous. The CDR3 length is 14 residues. Between the trimmed V and J ends, which lost 4 bases and 7 bases, there was a span of 11 bases. Germline V gene sequence: CDR1 SGHVS, CDR2 FQNEAQ. The CDR3, as DNA: TGTGCCAGCAGCTCCGTTCGACGGAATTCACCCCTCCACTTT. This gives the protein CASSSVRRNSPLHF. Filled out from reference TRBV7-8 and TRBJ1-6, the complete variable domain reads GAGVSQSPRYKVAKRGQDVALRCDPISGHVSLFWYQQALGQGPEFLTYFQNEAQLDKSGLPSDRFFAERPEGSVSTLKIQRTQQEDSAVYLCASSSVRRNSPLHFGNGTRLTVT.